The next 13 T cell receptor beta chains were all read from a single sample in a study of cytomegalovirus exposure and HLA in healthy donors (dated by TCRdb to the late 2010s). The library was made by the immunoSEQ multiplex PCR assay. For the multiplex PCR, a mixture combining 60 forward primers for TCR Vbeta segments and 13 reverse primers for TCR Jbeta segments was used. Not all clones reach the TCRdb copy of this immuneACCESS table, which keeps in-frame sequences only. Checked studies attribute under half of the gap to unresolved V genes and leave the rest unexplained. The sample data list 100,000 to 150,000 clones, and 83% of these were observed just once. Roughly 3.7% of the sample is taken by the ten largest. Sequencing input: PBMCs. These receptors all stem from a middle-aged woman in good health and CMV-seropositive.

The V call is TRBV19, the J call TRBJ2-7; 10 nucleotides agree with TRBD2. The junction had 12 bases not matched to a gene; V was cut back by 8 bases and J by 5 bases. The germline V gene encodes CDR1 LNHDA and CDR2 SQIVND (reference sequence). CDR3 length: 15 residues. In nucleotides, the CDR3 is TGTGCCAGTGGTAGTAGGCTAGCGGGAGTCAACGAGCAGTACTTC. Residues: CASGSRLAGVNEQYF.

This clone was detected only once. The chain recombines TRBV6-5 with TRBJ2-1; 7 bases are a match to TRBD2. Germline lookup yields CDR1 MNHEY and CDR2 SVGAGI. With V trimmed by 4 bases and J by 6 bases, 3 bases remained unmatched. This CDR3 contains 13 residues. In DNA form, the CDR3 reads TGTGCCAGCAGTTCAAGACTAGCCAATGAGCAGTTCTTC. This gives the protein CASSSRLANEQFF.

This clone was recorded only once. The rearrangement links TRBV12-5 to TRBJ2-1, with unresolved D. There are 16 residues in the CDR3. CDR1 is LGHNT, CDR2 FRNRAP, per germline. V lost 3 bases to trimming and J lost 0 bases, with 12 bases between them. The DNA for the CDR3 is TGTGCTAGTGGTTTCCGAGAGCAGGCCTCCTACAATGAGCAGTTCTTC. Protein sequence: CASGFREQASYNEQFF.

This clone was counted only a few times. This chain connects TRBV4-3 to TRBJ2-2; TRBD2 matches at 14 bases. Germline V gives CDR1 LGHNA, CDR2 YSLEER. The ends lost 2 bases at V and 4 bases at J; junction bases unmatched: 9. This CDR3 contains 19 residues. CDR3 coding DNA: TGCGCCAGCAGCCAATTTGGGACTAGCGGGAGTGGGGTCACCGGGGAGCTGTTTTTT. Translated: CASSQFGTSGSGVTGELFF.

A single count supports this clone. The CDR3 DNA follows: TGTGCCAGCAGCCAAGTGCAGGGAAGGTCAAATAATTCACCCCTCCACTTT. Amino acids: CASSQVQGRSNNSPLHF. The chain links TRBV4-2 to TRBJ1-6; D perhaps matches TRBD1 (5 bases). The CDR3 has 17 amino acids. V lost 1 base to trimming and J lost 5 bases, with 15 bases between them. CDR1 is LGHNA and CDR2 is YNFKEQ in the germline V gene.

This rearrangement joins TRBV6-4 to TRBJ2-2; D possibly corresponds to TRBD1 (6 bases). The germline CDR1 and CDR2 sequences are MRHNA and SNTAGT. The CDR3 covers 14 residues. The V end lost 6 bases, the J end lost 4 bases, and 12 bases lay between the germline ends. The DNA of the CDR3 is TGTGCCAGCAGCCACTCAGGGGCCACCGGGGAGCTGTTTTTT. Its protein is CASSHSGATGELFF.

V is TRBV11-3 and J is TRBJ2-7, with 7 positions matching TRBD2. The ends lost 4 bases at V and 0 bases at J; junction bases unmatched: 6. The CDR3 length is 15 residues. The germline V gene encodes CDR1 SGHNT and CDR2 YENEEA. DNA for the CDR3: TGTGCCAGCAGCTCCAAGCGGGACGGCTCCTACGAGCAGTACTTC. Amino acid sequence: CASSSKRDGSYEQYF. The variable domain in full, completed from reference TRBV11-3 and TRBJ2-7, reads EAGVVQSPRYKIIEKKQPVAFWCNPISGHNTLYWYLQNLGQGPELLIRYENEEAVDDSQLPKDRFSAERLKGVDSTLKIQPAELGDSAVYLCASSSKRDGSYEQYFGPGTRLTVT.

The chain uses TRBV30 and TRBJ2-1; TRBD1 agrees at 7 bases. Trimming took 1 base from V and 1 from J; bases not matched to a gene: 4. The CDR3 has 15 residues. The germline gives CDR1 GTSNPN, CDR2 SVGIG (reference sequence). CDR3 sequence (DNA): TGTGCCTGGAGTGAGGGACAGAGTTCCTACAATGAGCAGTTCTTC. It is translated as CAWSEGQSSYNEQFF.

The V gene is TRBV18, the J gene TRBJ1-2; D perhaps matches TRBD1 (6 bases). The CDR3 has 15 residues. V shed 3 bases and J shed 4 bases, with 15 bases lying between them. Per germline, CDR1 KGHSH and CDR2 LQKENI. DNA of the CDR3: TGTGCCAGCTCACCGAGAGGGGACAAGACCTATGGCTACACCTTC. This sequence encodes CASSPRGDKTYGYTF.

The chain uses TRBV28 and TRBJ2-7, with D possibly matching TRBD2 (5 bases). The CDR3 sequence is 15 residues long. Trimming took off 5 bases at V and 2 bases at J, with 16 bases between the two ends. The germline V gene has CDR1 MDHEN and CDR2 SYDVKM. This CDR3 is CASSALGVSAYEQYF. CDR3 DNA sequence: TGTGCCAGCAGTGCTTTGGGAGTGTCCGCCTACGAGCAGTACTTC.

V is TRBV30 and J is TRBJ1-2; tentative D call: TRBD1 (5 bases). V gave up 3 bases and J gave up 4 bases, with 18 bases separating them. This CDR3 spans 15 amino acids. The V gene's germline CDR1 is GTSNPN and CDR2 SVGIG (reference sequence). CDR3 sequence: CAWREPGGWTYGYTF. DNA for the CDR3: TGTGCCTGGAGGGAACCGGGGGGGTGGACCTATGGCTACACCTTC.

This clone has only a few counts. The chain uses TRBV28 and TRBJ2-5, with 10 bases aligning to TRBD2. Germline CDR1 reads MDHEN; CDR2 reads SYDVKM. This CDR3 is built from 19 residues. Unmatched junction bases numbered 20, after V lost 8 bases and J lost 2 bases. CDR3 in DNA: TGTGCCAGCCGATTTATATCGATCCCTGGGACTAGCGCACAAGAGACCCAGTACTTC. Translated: CASRFISIPGTSAQETQYF.

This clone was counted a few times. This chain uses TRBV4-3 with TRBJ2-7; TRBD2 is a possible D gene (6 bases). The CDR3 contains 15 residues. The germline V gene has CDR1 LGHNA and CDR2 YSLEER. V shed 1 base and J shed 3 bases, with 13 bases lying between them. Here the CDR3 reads CASSQGVGGYYEQYF. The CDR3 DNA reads TGCGCCAGCAGCCAAGGAGTGGGAGGTTACTACGAGCAGTACTTC.